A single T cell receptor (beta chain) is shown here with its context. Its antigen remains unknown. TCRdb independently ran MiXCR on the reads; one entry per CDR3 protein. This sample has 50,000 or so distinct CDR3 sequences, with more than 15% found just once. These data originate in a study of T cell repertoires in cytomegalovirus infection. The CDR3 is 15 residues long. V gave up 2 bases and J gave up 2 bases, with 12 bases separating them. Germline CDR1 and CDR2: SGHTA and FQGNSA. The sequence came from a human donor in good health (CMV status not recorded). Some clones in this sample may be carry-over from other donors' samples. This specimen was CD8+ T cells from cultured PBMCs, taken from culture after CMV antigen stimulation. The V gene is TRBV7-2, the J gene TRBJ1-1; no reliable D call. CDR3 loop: CASSLRADLNTEAFF. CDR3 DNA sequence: TGTGCCAGCAGCTTACGGGCAGACCTTAACACTGAAGCTTTCTTT.